The T cell receptor (beta chain) described here comes from a study of blood T cell repertoires in COVID-19. Study at large: Italy, Spain and the United States were the sources of the convalescent and acute COVID-19 samples. In each case, the material was cDNA or gDNA derived from T cells, B-cell-depleted T cells, or PBMCs.

Per the original data handling: Estimates of nucleated cell counts were drawn from the amplification of reference gene primers. Assay: immunoSEQ multiplex PCR; the TCRdb copy retains only in-frame clones and omits some. The DNA was the basis for D and trimming; V, J and clone size are from that table. The table lists some 260,000 clones, approximately 86% of them singletons. CDR1 is LNHDA and CDR2 is SQIVND in the germline V gene (reference sequence). The V gene lost 1 base and the J gene lost 6 bases, with 13 bases spanning the gap. This CDR3 is built from 15 residues. The TCR sequence derives from a woman older than 75 with active or convalescent COVID-19. Sequencing was done on a sample of peripheral blood. The genes are TRBV19 and TRBJ2-1; D is uncertain. As DNA, the CDR3 is TGTGCCAGTAGTATAGCAGGTCTTGGAAGCAATGAGCAGTTCTTC. Translation: CASSIAGLGSNEQFF.